This TCR beta chain was recorded in a study of T cells in tuberculosis. Findings and limits, study-wide: GEM motif frequencies gave over 55% accuracy; the GMM repertoire gave about 87%.

Turning to this clone: Its antigen is still unknown.

Time point of the sample: new active TB diagnosis, blood taken before or within 7 days of starting treatment. The CDR3 runs 15 residues. Germline lookup yields CDR1 SGHAT and CDR2 FQNNGV. Trimming shortened V by 4 bases and J by 0 bases, and 13 bases separated the two germline ends. Measured with immunoSEQ multiplex PCR; TCRdb has only the in-frame clones, and not every one. The sample holds 20,000 to 25,000 clones; around 85% are singletons and the top ten take 15%. The chain couples TRBV11-2 to TRBJ2-7, with a possible D match to TRBD2 (5 bases). The receptor comes from an adult with tuberculosis. The sequences come from PBMCs, collected at tuberculosis diagnosis. CDR3 in amino acids: CASSSHRTASYEQYF. CDR3 bases: TGTGCCAGCAGCTCGCACCGGACTGCCTCCTACGAGCAGTACTTC.